The 32 T cell receptor beta chains below come from one sample, sequenced in a study of breast tumors, draining lymph nodes, adjacent tissues. Axillary draining lymph nodes of breast cancer patients supplied the node samples. TCRdb redid the calling of the multiplex PCR reads with MiXCR, one entry per CDR3 protein. Counted here are over 200,000 distinct CDR3 sequences, less than 40% occurring once; the ten biggest clones make up approximately 3.7%. Sequenced input: axillary lymph node tissue. These receptors all stem from a female donor with breast cancer. Some clones in this sample may be carry-over from other donors' samples.

Many counts were recorded for this clonotype. The J gene is TRBJ2-3, the V gene TRBV18; a possible D gene is TRBD2 (6 bases). The length of the CDR3 is 14 residues. Germline CDR1 reads KGHSH; CDR2 reads LQKENI. The V end was cut by 3 bases, the J end by 1 base, with 8 bases between. The CDR3 spells CASSPASGTDTQYF. DNA of the CDR3: TGTGCCAGCTCACCTGCTAGCGGCACAGATACGCAGTATTTT.

This clonotype was found many times. The chain couples TRBV20-1 to TRBJ2-3; either TRBD1 or TRBD2 may supply D (5 bases each). The CDR3 totals 15 residues. Trimming left V 6 bases short and J 2 bases short, with 18 bases between. In germline, CDR1 is DFQATT, CDR2 SNEGSKA (reference sequence). The CDR3 DNA reads as TGCAGTGCGATCCGCCTGGGGGAGATCACAGATACGCAGTATTTT. Protein sequence: CSAIRLGEITDTQYF.

The rearrangement links TRBV20-1 to TRBJ1-4; perhaps TRBD1 as D (6 bases). V was pared by 4 bases and J by 8 bases, with 14 bases between. This CDR3 comprises 13 residues. Germline V gene sequence: CDR1 DFQATT, CDR2 SNEGSKA (reference sequence). The CDR3 is CSAKLTGGEKLFF. Written as DNA, the CDR3 is TGCAGTGCTAAATTGACAGGAGGGGAAAAACTGTTTTTT.

The sample holds many counts of this clonotype. The V call is TRBV11-2, the J call TRBJ2-7; possible D gene TRBD2, 5 bases. Germline V lookup: CDR1 SGHAT, CDR2 FQNNGV. The CDR3 contains 14 residues. V dropped 5 bases and J dropped 0 bases, with 11 bases sitting between them. The DNA of the CDR3 is TGTGCCAGCAGCGCCCGAGGGCTCTCCTACGAGCAGTACTTC. It is translated as CASSARGLSYEQYF.

V gene TRBV12-3 or TRBV12-4 combines with J gene TRBJ2-5, with D tentatively TRBD1 or TRBD2 (5 bases each). This CDR3 is built from 12 residues. V dropped 6 bases and J dropped 4 bases, with 9 bases sitting between them. The CDR3 region is CASSSGTETQYF. CDR3 sequence (DNA): TGTGCCAGCAGCTCCGGGACAGAGACCCAGTACTTC.

Points on this clonotype: A much larger clone lies one base from this, so it may be a read error. Lacking the conserved final phenylalanine or tryptophan, this CDR3 likely reflects a read error. The gene calls are TRBV6-1 and TRBJ2-7; tentative D call: TRBD2 (5 bases). V was clipped by 6 bases and J by 1 base, with 16 bases between them. The CDR3 is 15 residues long. Germline-derived CDR1 and CDR2 are MNHNS and SASEGT. CDR3 coding DNA: TGTGCCAGCAGACCCGCCCGGCTAGCTTCCTACGAGCAGTACTAC. Protein product: CASRPARLASYEQYY.

J is TRBJ2-1 and V is TRBV5-1; 11 nucleotides line up with TRBD1. The V gene end was trimmed by 4 bases and the J gene end by 9 bases; junction bases not matched to a gene: 3. CDR1 is SGHRS, CDR2 YFSETQ, per germline. The CDR3 consists of 13 residues. The CDR3 here is CASSPGTGGEQFF. The CDR3 DNA follows: TGCGCCAGCAGCCCTGGGACAGGGGGTGAGCAGTTCTTC. Variable domain in full (rest from reference TRBV5-1 and TRBJ2-1): KAGVTQTPRYLIKTRGQQVTLSCSPISGHRSVSWYQQTPGQGLQFLFEYFSETQRNKGNFPGRFSGRQFSNSRSEMNVSTLELGDSALYLCASSPGTGGEQFFGPGTRLTVL.

This clonotype was found a few times. The chain carries TRBV5-4 and TRBJ2-1; TRBD2 might be the D (6 bases). From germline, CDR1 is SGHNT and CDR2 YYREEE (reference sequence). CDR3 length: 17 residues. Deletions cut 3 bases from V and 7 bases from J, with 23 bases between. CDR3 DNA sequence: TGTGCCAGCAGCTCACTCTCCACCGGGAGCCGTACGAATGAGCAGTTCTTC. It yields the protein CASSSLSTGSRTNEQFF.

Comments on this clonotype: This may be a read error, as it is one base from a much larger clone. The CDR3 DNA follows: TGTGCCACCCGTCTCGGGACAGGTCATGGAAACACCATATATTTT. This encodes CATRLGTGHGNTIYF. V and J are TRBV6-5 and TRBJ1-3; 8 bases agree with TRBD1. Germline assignment: CDR1 MNHEY and CDR2 SVGAGI. The CDR3 is 15 residues long. The V and J ends lost 10 bases and 3 bases, in that order; junction bases with no gene match: 11.

This clonotype has only a few counts. This chain joins TRBV20-1 and TRBJ2-5; 8 bases are a match to TRBD2. The CDR3 runs to 17 residues. Trimming took 0 bases from V and 5 from J; bases not matched to a gene: 14. Germline V gives CDR1 DFQATT, CDR2 SNEGSKA (reference sequence). The CDR3 coding sequence is TGCAGTGCTAGAGATTGGGGTAGCGGGGCCCAGGGGGAGACCCAGTACTTC. It codes for CSARDWGSGAQGETQYF.

Relative to its sample, this clonotype is large. V and J are TRBV24-1 and TRBJ2-1; 12 bases map to TRBD1. Germline V gives CDR1 KGHDR, CDR2 SFDVKD. CDR3 size: 14 residues. J gave up 10 bases and V 12 bases, and 12 bases lay outside the gene matches. The CDR3 DNA is TGTGCCGCCGTCCGGGGACAGGGGGCTGAGGAGCAGTTCTTC. Its translation: CAAVRGQGAEEQFF.

This chain uses TRBV24-1 with TRBJ2-3; TRBD2 might be the D (6 bases). Deletions cut 5 bases from V and 11 bases from J, with 25 bases between. The germline V gene has CDR1 KGHDR and CDR2 SFDVKD. CDR3 length: 16 amino acids. CDR3 protein: CATSAASASSYNEQYF. In DNA, the CDR3 is TGTGCCACCAGTGCGGCTAGCGCGAGCTCCTACAATGAGCAGTATTTT.

The J gene is TRBJ2-1, the V gene TRBV10-3; 11 nucleotides agree with TRBD1. CDR1 is ENHRY and CDR2 is SYGVKD in the germline V gene. The ends lost 10 bases at V and 4 bases at J; junction bases unmatched: 12. The CDR3 totals 16 residues. The CDR3 sequence is CATAGAGTGGYNEQFF. In DNA, the CDR3 is TGTGCCACCGCGGGCGCAGGGACAGGGGGATACAATGAGCAGTTCTTC.

The chain combines TRBV15 with TRBJ2-5; D possibly corresponds to TRBD2 (7 bases). Between the trimmed V and J ends, which lost 1 base and 4 bases, there was a span of 19 bases. CDR1 is LNHNV and CDR2 is YYDKDF in the germline V gene (reference sequence). The CDR3 spans 17 residues. This chain's CDR3 is CATSRGATRGGRETQYF. The CDR3 DNA reads as TGTGCCACCAGCAGAGGAGCGACTAGGGGGGGCAGAGAGACCCAGTACTTC.

For this clonotype: One end of the junction varies from germline; a read error may be responsible. The CDR3 spells CSAELAGTDTQYLSHF. The DNA of the CDR3 is TGCAGTGCAGAACTAGCGGGGACAGATACGCAGTATCTGTCTCACTTC. The genes are TRBV20-1 and TRBJ2-7; 10 positions agree with TRBD2. In germline, CDR1 is DFQATT, CDR2 SNEGSKA (reference sequence). This CDR3 region has 16 residues.

This rearrangement joins TRBV20-1 to TRBJ2-7; weak D call: TRBD2 (6 bases). The CDR3 runs to 15 residues. The germline CDR1 and CDR2 sequences are DFQATT and SNEGSKA (reference sequence). Between the trimmed V and J ends, which lost 0 bases and 9 bases, there was a span of 21 bases. The CDR3 DNA sequence: TGCAGTGCTAGAGATCTGACTAGTACCTCCGAGTTGCAGTACTTC. This translates into CSARDLTSTSELQYF.

Comment on this clonotype: The CDR3 ends on some other residue instead of the conserved phenylalanine or tryptophan, so this is likely a read error. No DNA is shown, since the ends of the CDR3 on it are uncertain; the CDR3 is the one TCRdb lists. J is TRBJ1-3 and V is TRBV14; TRBD1, the table's D call, was not compared with the DNA. The germline V gene has CDR1 SGHDN and CDR2 FVKESK. 11 amino acids form the CDR3, both terminal residues included. CDR3 region: CASSQRTGTRT.

This clonotype was recorded at least ten times. This chain connects TRBV29-1 to TRBJ2-1; no reliable D call. Per germline, CDR1 SQVTM and CDR2 ANQGSEA. V lost 1 base and J lost 0, with 13 bases in between. The CDR3 is 16 residues long. The CDR3 sequence: CSVEGLARSSYNEQFF. CDR3 coding DNA: TGCAGCGTTGAAGGGTTGGCGAGGAGCTCCTACAATGAGCAGTTCTTC.

The CDR3 is CASSLDGPSGANVLTF. The CDR3 nucleotides are TGTGCCAGCAGCCTCGACGGGCCCTCTGGGGCCAACGTCCTGACTTTC. V usage is TRBV7-9 and J usage is TRBJ2-6; D call uncertain. The V gene's germline CDR1 is SEHNR and CDR2 FQNEAQ (reference sequence). V lost 5 bases and J 0 bases, leaving 11 bases between the germline ends. This CDR3 region has 16 residues.

This clonotype was seen ten or more times. The J gene is TRBJ2-7, the V gene TRBV7-8; TRBD2 aligns across 8 bases. Trimming at V came to 0 bases and at J to 7 bases, leaving 8 bases not matched to a gene. Germline V gives CDR1 SGHVS, CDR2 FQNEAQ. The CDR3 is made up of 15 amino acids. The CDR3 protein is CASSLASGAQEEQYF. CDR3 DNA sequence: TGTGCCAGCAGCTTAGCTAGCGGGGCCCAGGAGGAGCAGTACTTC.

This clonotype was found many times. The chain carries TRBV14 and TRBJ2-3; no definite D call. Trimming shortened V by 3 bases and J by 2 bases, and 3 bases separated the two germline ends. CDR3 size: 12 residues. Germline CDR1 is SGHDN and CDR2 is FVKESK. The chain's CDR3 is CASSQITDTQYF. The CDR3 DNA reads TGTGCCAGCAGCCAGATCACAGATACGCAGTATTTT.

This clonotype has a handful of counts. V gene TRBV10-3 combines with J gene TRBJ1-1, with 7 bases that match TRBD1. From germline, CDR1 is ENHRY and CDR2 SYGVKD. V was clipped by 0 bases and J by 8 bases; unmatched bases: 6. The CDR3 totals 14 residues. This CDR3 is CAISESARGEEAFF. DNA for the CDR3: TGTGCCATCAGTGAGTCGGCCAGGGGGGAAGAAGCTTTCTTT.

This clonotype showed up many times. The rearrangement uses TRBV20-1 and TRBJ1-2; the match to TRBD1 covers 8 bases. The germline V gene encodes CDR1 DFQATT and CDR2 SNEGSKA (reference sequence). Germline trimming cut 3 bases from V and 2 bases from J; bases unmatched to any gene: 5. This CDR3 spans 14 amino acids. The CDR3 sequence is CSASPGQGNYGYTF. Here the CDR3 DNA reads TGCAGTGCTAGCCCAGGACAGGGAAACTATGGCTACACCTTC.

The table lists this clonotype with many counts. The chain couples TRBV9 to TRBJ2-2, with 7 bases matching TRBD2. The V and J ends lost 6 bases and 1 base, in that order; junction bases with no gene match: 3. CDR1 is SGDLS and CDR2 is YYNGEE in the germline V gene. This CDR3 comprises 14 residues. Here the CDR3 DNA reads TGTGCCAGCAATTCGGGGGGGAACACCGGGGAGCTGTTTTTT. It codes for CASNSGGNTGELFF.

This clonotype appeared many times. The chain combines TRBV7-9 with TRBJ1-6; D is unclear. CDR1 is SEHNR and CDR2 is FQNEAQ in the germline V gene (reference sequence). Trimming took 2 bases from V and 8 from J, leaving 10 bases between them. The CDR3 contains 14 residues. The CDR3, as DNA: TGTGCCAGCAGCTTATCAGGTGGGGATTCACCCCTCCACTTT. Translated: CASSLSGGDSPLHF.

This clonotype was found many times. This chain uses TRBV19 with TRBJ1-2, with 12 bases identical to TRBD1. V gave up 7 bases and J gave up 0 bases; unmatched junction bases: 9. Germline CDR1 and CDR2: LNHDA and SQIVND (reference sequence). CDR3 length equals 17 residues. The CDR3 loop is CASTPGTGGGPNYGYTF. The CDR3, as DNA: TGTGCCAGTACTCCCGGGACAGGGGGCGGCCCTAACTATGGCTACACCTTC. Supplemented by reference TRBV19 and TRBJ1-2, the full variable domain reads DGGITQSPKYLFRKEGQNVTLSCEQNLNHDAMYWYRQDPGQGLRLIYYSQIVNDFQKGDIAEGYSVSREKKESFPLTVTSAQKNPTAFYLCASTPGTGGGPNYGYTFGSGTRLTVV.

Many counts were recorded for this clonotype. The gene calls are TRBV5-6 and TRBJ1-3, with D perhaps TRBD1 (5 bases). CDR1 and CDR2 (germline): SGHDT, YYEEEE. Deletions cut 4 bases from V and 2 bases from J, with 13 bases between. This CDR3 contains 15 residues. The CDR3 here is CASSLGPLAGNTIYF. CDR3 bases: TGTGCCAGCAGCCTGGGGCCGCTAGCTGGAAACACCATATATTTT.

This clonotype has at least ten counts. The chain couples TRBV20-1 to TRBJ1-2; 8 bases are a match to TRBD1. Germline values: CDR1 DFQATT, CDR2 SNEGSKA (reference sequence). V was pared by 0 bases and J by 3 bases, with 0 bases of the junction left unmatched. This CDR3 comprises 13 residues. CDR3 region: CSAREQGDYGYTF. In DNA form, the CDR3 reads TGCAGTGCTAGAGAACAGGGGGACTATGGCTACACCTTC.

Regarding this clonotype: A clone one base away is much larger, so this may be a read error. As the CDR3 is not closed by the conserved phenylalanine or tryptophan, this likely results from a read error. J is TRBJ1-6 and V is TRBV19, with TRBD1 identical over 7 bases. From germline, CDR1 is LNHDA and CDR2 SQIVND (reference sequence). The CDR3 sequence is 13 residues long. With V trimmed by 5 bases and J by 13 bases, 8 bases remained unmatched. The CDR3 sequence is CASSLTGIRPLHL. The DNA for the CDR3 is TGTGCCAGTAGTTTGACAGGGATAAGGCCCCTCCACCTT.

This clonotype was picked up a small number of times. V gene TRBV28 combines with J gene TRBJ2-2; possibly TRBD1 for D (5 bases). CDR1 and CDR2 from the germline V gene are MDHEN and SYDVKM. V shed 2 bases and J shed 6 bases, with 16 bases lying between them. CDR3 length: 16 residues. CDR3 bases: TGTGCCAGCAGTTTAGTCGCGACAGAGTCTTCCGGGGAGCTGTTTTTT. Amino acids: CASSLVATESSGELFF.

The chain combines TRBV7-9 with TRBJ2-4; 7 nucleotides line up with TRBD1. The CDR3 loop spans 15 amino acids. V shed 4 bases and J 3 bases; nucleotides not matched to a gene: 6. Germline CDR1 SEHNR, CDR2 FQNEAQ (reference sequence). CDR3 protein: CASSSQGSYKNIQYF. For the CDR3, the DNA is TGTGCCAGCAGCTCACAGGGGTCTTACAAAAACATTCAGTACTTC.

The rearrangement links TRBV6-5 to TRBJ2-1; 12 positions match TRBD2. The CDR3 loop spans 15 amino acids. In germline, CDR1 is MNHEY, CDR2 SVGAGI. With V trimmed by 5 bases and J by 4 bases, 3 bases remained unmatched. CDR3 residues: CASSHGLAGYNEQFF. As DNA, the CDR3 is TGTGCCAGCAGTCACGGACTAGCGGGGTACAATGAGCAGTTCTTC.